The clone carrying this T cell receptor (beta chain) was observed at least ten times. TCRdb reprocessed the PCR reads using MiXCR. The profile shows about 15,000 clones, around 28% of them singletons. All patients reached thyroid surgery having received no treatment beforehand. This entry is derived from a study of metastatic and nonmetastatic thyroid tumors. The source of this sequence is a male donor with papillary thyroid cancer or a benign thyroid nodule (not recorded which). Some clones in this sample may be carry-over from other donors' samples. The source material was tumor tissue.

The CDR3 here is CASSPPRESATDTQYF. The CDR3 coding sequence is TGTGCCAGCTCACCACCGCGGGAATCCGCCACAGATACGCAGTATTTT. The chain combines TRBV18 with TRBJ2-3; possible D gene TRBD2, 6 bases. This CDR3 comprises 16 residues. With 0 bases removed from V and 2 bases from J, the gap between germline ends came to 12 bases. Germline V gene sequence: CDR1 KGHSH, CDR2 LQKENI.